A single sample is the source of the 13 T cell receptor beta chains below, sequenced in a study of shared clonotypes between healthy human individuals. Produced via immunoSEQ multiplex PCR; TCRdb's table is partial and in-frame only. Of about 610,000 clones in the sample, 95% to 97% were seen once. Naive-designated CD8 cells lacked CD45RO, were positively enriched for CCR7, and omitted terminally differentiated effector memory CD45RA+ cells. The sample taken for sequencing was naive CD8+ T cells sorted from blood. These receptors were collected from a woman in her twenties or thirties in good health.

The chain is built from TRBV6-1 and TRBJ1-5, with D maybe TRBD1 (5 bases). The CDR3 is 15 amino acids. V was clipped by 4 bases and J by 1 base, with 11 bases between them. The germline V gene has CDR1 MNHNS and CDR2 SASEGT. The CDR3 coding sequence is TGTGCCAGCAGTGCTCCCTCAGGGAGCAATCAGCCCCAGCATTTT. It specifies CASSAPSGSNQPQHF.

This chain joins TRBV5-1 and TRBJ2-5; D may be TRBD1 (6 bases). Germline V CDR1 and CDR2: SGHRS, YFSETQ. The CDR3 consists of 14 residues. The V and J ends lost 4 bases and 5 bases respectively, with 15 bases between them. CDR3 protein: CASSRTGSGETQYF. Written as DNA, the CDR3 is TGCGCCAGCAGCCGAACAGGGTCGGGGGAGACCCAGTACTTC.

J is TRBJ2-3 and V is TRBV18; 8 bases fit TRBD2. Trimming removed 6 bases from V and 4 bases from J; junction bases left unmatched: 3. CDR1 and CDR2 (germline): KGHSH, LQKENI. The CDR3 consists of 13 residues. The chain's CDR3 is CASSGLVSDTQYF. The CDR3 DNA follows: TGTGCCAGCTCGGGACTAGTTTCAGATACGCAGTATTTT. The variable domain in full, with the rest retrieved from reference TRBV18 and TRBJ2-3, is NAGVMQNPRHLVRRRGQEARLRCSPMKGHSHVYWYRQLPEEGLKFMVYLQKENIIDESGMPKERFSAEFPKEGPSILRIQQVVRGDSAAYFCASSGLVSDTQYFGPGTRLTVL.

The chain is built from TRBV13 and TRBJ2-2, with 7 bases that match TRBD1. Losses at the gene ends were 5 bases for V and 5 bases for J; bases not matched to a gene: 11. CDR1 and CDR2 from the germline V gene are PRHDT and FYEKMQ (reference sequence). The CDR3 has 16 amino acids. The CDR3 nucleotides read TGTGCCAGCAGCCGAACAGGGGAAGTCGGGACCGGGGAGCTGTTTTTT. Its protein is CASSRTGEVGTGELFF. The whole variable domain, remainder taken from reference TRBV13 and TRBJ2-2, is AAGVIQSPRHLIKEKRETATLKCYPIPRHDTVYWYQQGPGQDPQFLISFYEKMQSDKGSIPDRFSAQQFSDYHSELNMSSLELGDSALYFCASSRTGEVGTGELFFGEGSRLTVL.

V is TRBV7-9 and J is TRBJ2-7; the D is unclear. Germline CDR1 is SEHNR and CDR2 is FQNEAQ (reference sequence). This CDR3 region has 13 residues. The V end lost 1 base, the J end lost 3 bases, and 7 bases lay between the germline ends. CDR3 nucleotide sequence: TGTGCCAGCAGCTTAGGGCATGGCTACGAGCAGTACTTC. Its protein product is CASSLGHGYEQYF.

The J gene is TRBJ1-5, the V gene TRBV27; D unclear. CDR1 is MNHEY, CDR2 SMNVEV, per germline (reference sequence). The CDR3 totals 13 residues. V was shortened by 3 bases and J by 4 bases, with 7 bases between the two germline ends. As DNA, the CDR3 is TGTGCCAGCAGTTTTTCCCGGAATCAGCCCCAGCATTTT. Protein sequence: CASSFSRNQPQHF.

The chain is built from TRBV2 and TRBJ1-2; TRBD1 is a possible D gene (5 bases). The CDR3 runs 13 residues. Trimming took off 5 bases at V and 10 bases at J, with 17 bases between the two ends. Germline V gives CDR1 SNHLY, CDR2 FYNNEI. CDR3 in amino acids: CASSRPGNGDYTF. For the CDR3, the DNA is TGTGCCAGCAGTAGGCCAGGGAACGGCGACTACACCTTC.

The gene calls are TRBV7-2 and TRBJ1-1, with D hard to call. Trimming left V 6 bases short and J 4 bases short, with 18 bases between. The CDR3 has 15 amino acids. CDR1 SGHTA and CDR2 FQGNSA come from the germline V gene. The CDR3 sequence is CASSPGPGYGTEAFF. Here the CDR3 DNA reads TGTGCCAGCAGTCCGGGCCCAGGATATGGCACTGAAGCTTTCTTT.

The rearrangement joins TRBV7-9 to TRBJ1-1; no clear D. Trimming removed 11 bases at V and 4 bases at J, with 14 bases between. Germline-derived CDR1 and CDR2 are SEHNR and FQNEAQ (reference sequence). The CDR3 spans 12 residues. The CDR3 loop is CAAARGGTEAFF. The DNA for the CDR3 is TGTGCCGCGGCCCGGGGAGGCACTGAAGCTTTCTTT.

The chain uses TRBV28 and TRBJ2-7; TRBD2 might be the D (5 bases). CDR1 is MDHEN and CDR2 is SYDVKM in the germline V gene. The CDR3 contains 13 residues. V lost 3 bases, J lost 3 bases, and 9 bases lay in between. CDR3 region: CASSFWTYYEQYF. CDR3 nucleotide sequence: TGTGCCAGCAGTTTCTGGACTTACTACGAGCAGTACTTC.

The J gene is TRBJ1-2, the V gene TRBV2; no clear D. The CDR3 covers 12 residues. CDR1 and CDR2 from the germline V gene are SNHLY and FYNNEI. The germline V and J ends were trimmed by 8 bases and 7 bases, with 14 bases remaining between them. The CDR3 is CASERGLGGYTF. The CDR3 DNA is TGTGCCAGCGAGCGTGGCTTGGGTGGCTACACCTTC.

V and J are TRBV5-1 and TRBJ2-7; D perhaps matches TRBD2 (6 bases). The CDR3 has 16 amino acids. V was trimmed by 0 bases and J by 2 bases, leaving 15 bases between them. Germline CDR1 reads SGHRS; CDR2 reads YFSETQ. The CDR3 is CASSLGDSRGAYEQYF. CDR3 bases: TGCGCCAGCAGCTTGGGGGACTCCCGGGGCGCCTACGAGCAGTACTTC.

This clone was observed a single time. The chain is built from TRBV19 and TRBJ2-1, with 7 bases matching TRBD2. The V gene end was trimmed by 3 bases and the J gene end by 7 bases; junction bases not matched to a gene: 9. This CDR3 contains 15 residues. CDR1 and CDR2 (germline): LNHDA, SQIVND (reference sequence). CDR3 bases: TGTGCCAGTAGTATTTTCGGCGGGAGTATGAATGAGCAGTTCTTC. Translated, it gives CASSIFGGSMNEQFF. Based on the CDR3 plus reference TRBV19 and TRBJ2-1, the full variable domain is DGGITQSPKYLFRKEGQNVTLSCEQNLNHDAMYWYRQDPGQGLRLIYYSQIVNDFQKGDIAEGYSVSREKKESFPLTVTSAQKNPTAFYLCASSIFGGSMNEQFFGPGTRLTVL.